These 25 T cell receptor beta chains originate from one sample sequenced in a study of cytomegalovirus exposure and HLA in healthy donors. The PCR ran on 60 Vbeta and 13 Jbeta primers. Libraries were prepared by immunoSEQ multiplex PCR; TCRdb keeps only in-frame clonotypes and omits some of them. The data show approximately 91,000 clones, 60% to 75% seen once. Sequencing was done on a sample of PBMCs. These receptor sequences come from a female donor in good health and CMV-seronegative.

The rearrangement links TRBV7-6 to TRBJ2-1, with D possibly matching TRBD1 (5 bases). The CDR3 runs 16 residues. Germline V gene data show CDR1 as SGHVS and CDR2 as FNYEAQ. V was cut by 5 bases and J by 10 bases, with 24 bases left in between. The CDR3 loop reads CASSPRGAMGDGEQFF. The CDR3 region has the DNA TGTGCCAGCAGCCCAAGGGGCGCTATGGGCGATGGGGAGCAGTTCTTC.

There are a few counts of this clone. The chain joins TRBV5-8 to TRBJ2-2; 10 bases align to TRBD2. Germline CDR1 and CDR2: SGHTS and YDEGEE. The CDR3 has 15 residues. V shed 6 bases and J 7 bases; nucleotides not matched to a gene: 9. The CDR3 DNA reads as TGTGCCAGCACGGGGCTAGCGGGAGCGGGCGGGGAGCTGTTTTTT. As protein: CASTGLAGAGGELFF.

CDR3 residues: CASSTPQGWTLEDNEQFF. The CDR3 DNA reads TGCGCCAGCAGTACCCCACAGGGGTGGACCCTTGAGGACAATGAGCAGTTCTTC. V and J are TRBV10-1 and TRBJ2-1; 7 nucleotides align to TRBD1. Looked up from germline, CDR1 is WNHNN and CDR2 is SYGVQD (reference sequence). The CDR3 extends over 18 amino acids. Unmatched junction bases numbered 18, after V lost 5 bases and J lost 5 bases.

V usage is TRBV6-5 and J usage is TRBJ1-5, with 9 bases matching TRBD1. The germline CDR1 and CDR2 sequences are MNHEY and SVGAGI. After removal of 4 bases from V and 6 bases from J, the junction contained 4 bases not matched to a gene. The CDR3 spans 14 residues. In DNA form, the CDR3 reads TGTGCCAGCAGTTCAACAGGGGGCCCTCAGCCCCAGCATTTT. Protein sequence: CASSSTGGPQPQHF.

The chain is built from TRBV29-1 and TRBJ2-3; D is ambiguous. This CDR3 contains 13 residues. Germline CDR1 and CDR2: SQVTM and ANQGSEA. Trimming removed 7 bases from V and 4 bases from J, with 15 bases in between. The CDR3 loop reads CSALVGSSDTQYF. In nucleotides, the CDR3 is TGCAGCGCCCTAGTTGGATCATCAGATACGCAGTATTTT.

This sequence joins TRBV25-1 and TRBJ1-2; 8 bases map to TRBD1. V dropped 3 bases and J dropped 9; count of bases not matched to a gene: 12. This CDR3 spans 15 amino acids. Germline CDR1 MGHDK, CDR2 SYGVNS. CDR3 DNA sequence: TGTGCCAGCAGTGATCATCGGACAGGGTGGGTTCGCTACACCTTC. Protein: CASSDHRTGWVRYTF.

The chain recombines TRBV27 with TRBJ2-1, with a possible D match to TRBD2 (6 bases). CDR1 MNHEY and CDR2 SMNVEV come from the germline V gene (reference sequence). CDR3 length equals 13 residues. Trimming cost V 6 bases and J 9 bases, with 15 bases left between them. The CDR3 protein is CASSPIGGSEQFF. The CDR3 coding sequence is TGTGCCAGCAGCCCGATCGGGGGTAGTGAGCAGTTCTTC.

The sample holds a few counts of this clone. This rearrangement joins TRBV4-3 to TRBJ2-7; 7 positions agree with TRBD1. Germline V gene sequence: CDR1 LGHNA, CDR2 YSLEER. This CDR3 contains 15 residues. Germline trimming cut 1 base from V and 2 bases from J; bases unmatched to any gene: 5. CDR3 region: CASSQVTGQTYEQYF. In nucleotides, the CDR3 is TGCGCCAGCAGCCAAGTGACGGGACAGACCTACGAGCAGTACTTC.

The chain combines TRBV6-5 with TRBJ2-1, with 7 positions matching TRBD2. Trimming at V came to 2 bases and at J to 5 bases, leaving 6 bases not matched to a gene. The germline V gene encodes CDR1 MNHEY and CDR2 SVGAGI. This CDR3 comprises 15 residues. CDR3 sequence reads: CASSYIGLADNEQFF. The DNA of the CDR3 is TGTGCCAGCAGTTACATTGGGCTAGCGGACAATGAGCAGTTCTTC.

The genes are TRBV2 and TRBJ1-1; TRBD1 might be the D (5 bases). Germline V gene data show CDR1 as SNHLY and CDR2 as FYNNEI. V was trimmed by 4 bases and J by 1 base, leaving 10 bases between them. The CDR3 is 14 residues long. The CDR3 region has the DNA TGTGCCAGCAGTGTGACAGTCCAGAACACTGAAGCTTTCTTT. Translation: CASSVTVQNTEAFF. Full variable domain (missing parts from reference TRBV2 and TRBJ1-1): EPEVTQTPSHQVTQMGQEVILRCVPISNHLYFYWYRQILGQKVEFLVSFYNNEISEKSEIFDDQFSVERPDGSNFTLKIRSTKLEDSAMYFCASSVTVQNTEAFFGQGTRLTVV.

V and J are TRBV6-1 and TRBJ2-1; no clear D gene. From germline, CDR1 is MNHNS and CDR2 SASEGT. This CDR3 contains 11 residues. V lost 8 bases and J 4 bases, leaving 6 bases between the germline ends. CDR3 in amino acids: CASQTYNEQFF. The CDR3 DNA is TGTGCCAGCCAAACTTACAATGAGCAGTTCTTC.

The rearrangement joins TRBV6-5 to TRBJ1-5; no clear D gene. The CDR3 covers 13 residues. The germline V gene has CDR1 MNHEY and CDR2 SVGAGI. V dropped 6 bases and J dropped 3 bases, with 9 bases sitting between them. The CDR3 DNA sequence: TGTGCCAGCAGACTTGATCCCAATCAGCCCCAGCATTTT. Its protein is CASRLDPNQPQHF.

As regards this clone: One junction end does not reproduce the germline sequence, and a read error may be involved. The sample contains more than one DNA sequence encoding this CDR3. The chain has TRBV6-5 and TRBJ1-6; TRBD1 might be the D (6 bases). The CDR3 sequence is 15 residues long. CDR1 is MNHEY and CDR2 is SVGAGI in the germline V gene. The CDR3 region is CASSYGRDKNSPLHF. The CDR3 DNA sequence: TGTGCCAGCAGTTACGGCCGGGACAAAAATTCCCCCCTCCACTTT.

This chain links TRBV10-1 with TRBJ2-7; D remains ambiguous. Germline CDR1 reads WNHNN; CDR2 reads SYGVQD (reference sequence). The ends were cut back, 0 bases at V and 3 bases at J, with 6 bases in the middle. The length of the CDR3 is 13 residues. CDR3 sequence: CASSESPFYEQYF. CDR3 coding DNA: TGCGCCAGCAGTGAGTCCCCATTCTACGAGCAGTACTTC.

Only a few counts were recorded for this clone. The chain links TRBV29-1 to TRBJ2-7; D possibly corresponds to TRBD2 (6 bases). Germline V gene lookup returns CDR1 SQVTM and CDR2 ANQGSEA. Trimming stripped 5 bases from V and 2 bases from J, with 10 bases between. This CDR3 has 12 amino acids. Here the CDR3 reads CSVSSATYEQYF. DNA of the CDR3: TGCAGCGTTTCTAGCGCAACCTACGAGCAGTACTTC.

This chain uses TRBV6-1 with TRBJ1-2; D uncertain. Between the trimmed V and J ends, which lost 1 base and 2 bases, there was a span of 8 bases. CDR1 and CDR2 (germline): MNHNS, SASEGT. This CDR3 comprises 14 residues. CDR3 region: CASSEEPGNYGYTF. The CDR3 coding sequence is TGTGCCAGCAGTGAAGAGCCAGGCAACTATGGCTACACCTTC.

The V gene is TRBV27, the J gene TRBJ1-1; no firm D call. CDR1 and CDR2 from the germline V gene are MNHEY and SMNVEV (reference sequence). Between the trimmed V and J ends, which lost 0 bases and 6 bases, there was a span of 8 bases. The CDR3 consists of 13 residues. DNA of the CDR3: TGTGCCAGCAGTTTATCAGTAGTGGCTGAAGCTTTCTTT. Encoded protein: CASSLSVVAEAFF.

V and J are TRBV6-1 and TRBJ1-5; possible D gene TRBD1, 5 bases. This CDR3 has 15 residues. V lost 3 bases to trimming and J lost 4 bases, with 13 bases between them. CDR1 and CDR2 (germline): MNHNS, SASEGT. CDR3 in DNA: TGTGCCAGCAGTGAGTCGGCAGGGCTAAATCAGCCCCAGCATTTT. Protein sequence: CASSESAGLNQPQHF.

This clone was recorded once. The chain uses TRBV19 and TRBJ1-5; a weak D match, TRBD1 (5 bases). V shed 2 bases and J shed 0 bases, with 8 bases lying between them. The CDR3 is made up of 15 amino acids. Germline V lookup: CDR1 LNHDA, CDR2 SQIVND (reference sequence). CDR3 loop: CASSIRGNSNQPQHF. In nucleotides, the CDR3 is TGTGCCAGTAGTATACGGGGGAATAGCAATCAGCCCCAGCATTTT.

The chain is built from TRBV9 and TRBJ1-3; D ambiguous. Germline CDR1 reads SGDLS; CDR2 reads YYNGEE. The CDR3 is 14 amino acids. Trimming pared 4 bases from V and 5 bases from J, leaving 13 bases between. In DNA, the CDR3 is TGTGCCAGCAGCCGGGATCTTGAAAGAAACACCATATATTTT. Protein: CASSRDLERNTIYF. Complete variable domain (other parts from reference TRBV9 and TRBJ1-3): DSGVTQTPKHLITATGQRVTLRCSPRSGDLSVYWYQQSLDQGLQFLIQYYNGEERAKGNILERFSAQQFPDLHSELNLSSLELGDSALYFCASSRDLERNTIYFGEGSWLTVV.

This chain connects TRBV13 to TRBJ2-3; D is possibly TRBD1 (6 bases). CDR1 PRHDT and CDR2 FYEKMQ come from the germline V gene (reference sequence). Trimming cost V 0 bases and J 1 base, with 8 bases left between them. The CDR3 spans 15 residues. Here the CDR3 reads CASSLGGGGTDTQYF. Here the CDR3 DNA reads TGTGCCAGCAGCTTAGGAGGGGGTGGCACAGATACGCAGTATTTT.

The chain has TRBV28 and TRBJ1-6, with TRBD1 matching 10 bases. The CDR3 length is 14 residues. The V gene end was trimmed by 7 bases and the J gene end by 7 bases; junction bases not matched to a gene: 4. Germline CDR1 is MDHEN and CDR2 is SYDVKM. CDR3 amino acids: CASTSGQGNSPLHF. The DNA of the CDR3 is TGTGCCAGCACTTCGGGACAGGGGAATTCACCCCTCCACTTT.

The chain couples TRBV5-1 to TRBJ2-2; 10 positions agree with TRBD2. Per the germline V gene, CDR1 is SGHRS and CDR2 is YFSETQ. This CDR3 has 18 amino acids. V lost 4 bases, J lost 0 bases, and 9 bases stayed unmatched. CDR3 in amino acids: CASSPAVSGRANTGELFF. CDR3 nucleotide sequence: TGCGCCAGCAGCCCAGCCGTCAGCGGGAGGGCGAACACCGGGGAGCTGTTTTTT. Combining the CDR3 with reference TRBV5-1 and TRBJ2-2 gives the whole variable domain KAGVTQTPRYLIKTRGQQVTLSCSPISGHRSVSWYQQTPGQGLQFLFEYFSETQRNKGNFPGRFSGRQFSNSRSEMNVSTLELGDSALYLCASSPAVSGRANTGELFFGEGSRLTVL.

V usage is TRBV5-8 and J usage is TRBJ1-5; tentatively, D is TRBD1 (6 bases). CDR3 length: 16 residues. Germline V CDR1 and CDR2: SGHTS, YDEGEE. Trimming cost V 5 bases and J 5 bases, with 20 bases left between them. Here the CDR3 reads CASRPRGRGAYQPQHF. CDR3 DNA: TGTGCCAGCAGACCCCGGGGGAGGGGGGCCTATCAGCCCCAGCATTTT.

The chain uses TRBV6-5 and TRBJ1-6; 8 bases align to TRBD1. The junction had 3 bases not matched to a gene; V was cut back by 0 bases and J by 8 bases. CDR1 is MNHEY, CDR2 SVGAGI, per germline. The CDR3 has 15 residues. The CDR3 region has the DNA TGTGCCAGCAGTTACTCGGACAGGGTTCATTCACCCCTCCACTTT. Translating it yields CASSYSDRVHSPLHF.